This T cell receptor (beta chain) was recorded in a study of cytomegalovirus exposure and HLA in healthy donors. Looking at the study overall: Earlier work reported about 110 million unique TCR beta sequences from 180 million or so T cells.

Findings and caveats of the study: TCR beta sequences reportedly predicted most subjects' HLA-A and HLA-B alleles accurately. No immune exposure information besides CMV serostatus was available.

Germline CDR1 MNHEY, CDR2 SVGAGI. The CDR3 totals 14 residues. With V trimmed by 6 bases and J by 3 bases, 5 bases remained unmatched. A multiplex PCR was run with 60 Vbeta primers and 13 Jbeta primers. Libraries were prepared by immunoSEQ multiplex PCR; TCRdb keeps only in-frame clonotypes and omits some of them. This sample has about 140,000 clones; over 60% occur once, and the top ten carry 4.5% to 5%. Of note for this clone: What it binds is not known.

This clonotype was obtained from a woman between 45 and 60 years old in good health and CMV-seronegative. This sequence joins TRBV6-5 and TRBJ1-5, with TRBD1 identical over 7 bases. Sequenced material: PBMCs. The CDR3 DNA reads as TGTGCCAGCAGCCGGGGACAGTCCAATCAGCCCCAGCATTTT. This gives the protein CASSRGQSNQPQHF.